What follows is one T cell receptor (beta chain) and its context. The antigen is undetermined. Germline trimming cut 1 base from V and 0 bases from J; bases unmatched to any gene: 5. Germline lookup yields CDR1 MGHRA and CDR2 YSYEKL. This CDR3 has 17 residues. The source of the sample is a study of cytomegalovirus exposure and HLA in healthy donors. Study-level results: An analysis was carried out later, and it reportedly showed fewer N-insertions in an Asian-associated ancestry cluster than the roughly 700-donor mean. Later work associated roughly 17,000 TCR beta sequences with HLA alleles at 0.05 false discovery rate.

PCR involved 60 Vbeta and 13 Jbeta primers. Clones were sequenced by immunoSEQ multiplex PCR, and TCRdb holds only the in-frame ones, with some missing. The sample comprises some 140,000 clones, around 75% of which are singletons, and 3% to 3.5% rests with the top ten. The rearrangement uses TRBV4-1 and TRBJ2-7; TRBD2 agrees at 11 bases. What was sequenced was PBMCs. This clonotype was sampled from a middle-aged man in good health and CMV-seronegative. The CDR3 loop is CASSQVTSGVNSYEQYF. CDR3 nucleotide sequence: TGCGCCAGCAGCCAAGTGACTAGCGGGGTGAACTCCTACGAGCAGTACTTC.